Following are 5 T cell receptor beta chains from one sample sequenced in a study of early T cells in non-severe SARS-CoV-2 infection. TCRdb called the 5' RACE reads again in MiXCR, with one record for every CDR3 protein. The repertoire includes 80,000 to 95,000 distinct CDR3 sequences, 15% to 20% of them detected once, and about 5% sits in the top ten. This specimen consisted of whole blood, obtained at baseline. Receptors originate from an adult who was a healthcare worker with PCR-confirmed SARS-CoV-2 infection or an uninfected control (not recorded which).

This clonotype was counted a few times. This chain links TRBV20-1 with TRBJ2-3; the match to TRBD2 covers 11 bases. V lost 6 bases and J lost 7; bases outside the gene matches: 9. The CDR3 extends over 14 amino acids. Looked up from germline, CDR1 is DFQATT and CDR2 is SNEGSKA (reference sequence). The CDR3 spells CSAYLAGGEHTQYF. In DNA form, the CDR3 reads TGCAGTGCATACCTAGCGGGGGGCGAGCATACGCAGTATTTT.

The V call is TRBV12-3 or TRBV12-4, the J call TRBJ2-3; D is undetermined. The length of the CDR3 is 15 residues. V lost 5 bases and J 1 base, leaving 13 bases between the germline ends. The CDR3 region is CASSTDPPGTDTQYF. The CDR3 bases are TGTGCCAGCAGTACCGACCCGCCGGGCACAGATACGCAGTATTTT.

This clonotype was recorded a few times. The rearrangement joins TRBV6-2 or TRBV6-3 to TRBJ2-3; D is unresolved. Between the trimmed V and J ends, which lost 10 bases and 2 bases, there was a span of 16 bases. The CDR3 runs 14 residues. The germline V gene encodes CDR1 MNHEY and CDR2 SVGEGT. In DNA, the CDR3 is TGTGCCACCCACGACTCCCGTTCCACAGATACGCAGTATTTT. Its protein is CATHDSRSTDTQYF.

This clonotype was seen ten or more times. The chain has TRBV7-2 and TRBJ2-1; 8 nucleotides align to TRBD2. This CDR3 has 16 amino acids. V trimming: 5 bases; J trimming: 0 bases; junction bases outside the gene matches: 6. The V gene's germline CDR1 is SGHTA and CDR2 FQGNSA. CDR3 sequence (DNA): TGTGCCAGCAGCCCCCTTAGCGGGGTCTCCTACAATGAGCAGTTCTTC. It encodes CASSPLSGVSYNEQFF.

The chain has TRBV10-3 and TRBJ2-7; 8 nucleotides match TRBD2. With 4 bases clipped from V and 3 bases from J, the junction kept 8 bases outside the gene matches. This CDR3 spans 15 amino acids. The germline CDR1 and CDR2 sequences are ENHRY and SYGVKD. CDR3 in DNA: TGTGCCATCAGTGGTGGGGGACTAGTGGTCTACGAGCAGTACTTC. It encodes CAISGGGLVVYEQYF.